The rows below give T cell receptor beta chains drawn from one sample of a study of cytotoxic CD8 clonotypes in ibrutinib-treated CLL. TCRdb's table, derived via immunoSEQ multiplex PCR, lists solely in-frame clones and lacks some. This table has some 43,000 clones, under 75% appearing once. The sequences come from PBMCs, collected after 12 months of ibrutinib treatment. The receptors were sampled from a human donor with chronic lymphocytic leukemia. Both conserved end residues are part of each CDR3. D genes are given only for firm matches. Size is stated for part of the rows, as once, few or many counts, or as a class when the clone is expanded.

j_call | clone_size | v_call | d_call | cdr3_aa | cdr3_nt
TRBJ1-3 | NA | TRBV9 | TRBD1 | CASSSGGGPLFLSSGNTIYF | TGTGCCAGCAGCTCAGGGGGAGGGCCCCTCTTCTTAAGCTCTGGAAACACCATATATTTT
TRBJ1-6 | NA | TRBV6-5 | NA | CASSYFGQHSPLHF | TGTGCCAGCAGTTACTTCGGACAGCATTCACCCCTCCACTTT
TRBJ1-1 | NA | TRBV27 | TRBD1 | CASSRYPGTANTEAFF | TGTGCCAGCAGTCGATACCCCGGGACAGCGAACACTGAAGCTTTCTTT
TRBJ1-6 | NA | TRBV9 | NA | CASSAGQTSNSPLHF | TGTGCCAGCAGCGCCGGACAGACCTCGAATTCACCCCTCCACTTT
TRBJ2-3 | NA | TRBV11-2 | NA | CASSLDLPSTDTQYF | TGTGCCAGCAGCTTGGACCTCCCTAGCACAGATACGCAGTATTTT
TRBJ2-2 | NA | TRBV29-1 | TRBD2 | CSVGLAGVTGELFF | TGCAGCGTTGGGTTAGCGGGGGTCACCGGGGAGCTGTTTTTT
TRBJ1-1 | NA | TRBV18 | NA | CASSPGGLGAEAFF | TGTGCCAGCTCACCGGGGGGGCTGGGGGCTGAAGCTTTCTTT
TRBJ2-5 | NA | TRBV6-5 | NA | CASRISVAQETQYF | TGTGCCAGCAGAATCTCAGTAGCCCAAGAGACCCAGTACTTC
TRBJ1-5 | few | TRBV6-4 | NA | CASSADSSNQPQHF | TGTGCCAGCAGTGCGGACAGTAGCAATCAGCCCCAGCATTTT
TRBJ1-1 | once | TRBV19 | NA | CASSRRDTLLMSFF | TGTGCCAGTAGTCGCCGGGACACTCTCCTTATGTCTTTCTTT
TRBJ1-5 | NA | TRBV4-1 | NA | CASSQGGAGNQPQHF | TGCGCCAGCAGCCAAGGGGGGGCCGGGAATCAGCCCCAGCATTTT
TRBJ2-2 | NA | TRBV9 | TRBD2 | CASSPLAGGYTGELFF | TGTGCCAGCAGCCCTCTCGCGGGGGGGTACACCGGGGAGCTGTTTTTT
TRBJ1-6 | NA | TRBV6-4 | NA | CASSARGGNNSPLHF | TGTGCCAGCAGTGCTAGGGGGGGGAATAATTCACCCCTCCACTTT
TRBJ2-2 | once | TRBV19 | TRBD1 | CASSIAGRQGAGELFF | TGTGCCAGTAGTATAGCAGGGCGACAGGGGGCCGGGGAGCTGTTTTTT
TRBJ2-2 | NA | TRBV28 | TRBD1 | CASSTQDRGNVYTGELFF | TGTGCCAGCAGCACACAAGACAGGGGGAACGTTTACACCGGGGAGCTGTTTTTT
TRBJ1-2 | few | TRBV10-3 | NA | CAISGDNPYGYTF | TGTGCCATCAGTGGGGACAACCCCTATGGCTACACCTTC
TRBJ1-1 | NA | TRBV11-2 | NA | CASSLETDGNPRVEAFF | TGTGCCAGCAGCTTAGAGACGGACGGCAACCCAAGGGTTGAAGCTTTCTTT
TRBJ1-1 | NA | TRBV11-3 | NA | CASSSRPDSHEAFF | TGTGCCAGCAGCTCGCGACCGGACAGTCATGAAGCTTTCTTT
TRBJ2-3 | once | TRBV5-8 | TRBD1 | CASSVGDSRHTDTQYF | TGTGCCAGCAGCGTGGGGGACAGCAGACACACAGATACGCAGTATTTT
TRBJ2-7 | few | TRBV7-9 | TRBD1 | CASSSRTGAREQYF | TGTGCCAGCAGCTCCCGGACAGGGGCCCGCGAGCAGTACTTC
TRBJ2-7 | few | TRBV4-1 | NA | CASSQVDRLSSYEQYF | TGCGCCAGCAGCCAAGTCGACAGGCTATCTTCCTACGAGCAGTACTTC
TRBJ1-5 | NA | TRBV9 | TRBD1 | CASSSDGTADQPQHF | TGTGCCAGCAGCTCCGATGGGACAGCTGACCAGCCCCAGCATTTT
TRBJ1-4 | few | TRBV7-6 | TRBD1 | CASSPRDRGTEKLFF | TGTGCCAGCAGCCCACGGGACAGGGGTACCGAAAAACTGTTTTTT
TRBJ2-1 | NA | TRBV5-1 | TRBD2 | CASSFEAGGLDEQFF | TGCGCCAGCAGCTTTGAAGCGGGGGGGCTGGATGAGCAGTTCTTC
TRBJ1-4 | NA | TRBV29-1 | NA | CSVETGNEKLFF | TGCAGCGTTGAAACGGGAAATGAAAAACTGTTTTTT
TRBJ2-3 | NA | TRBV29-1 | NA | CSVAPGLEPDTQYF | TGCAGCGTCGCACCAGGCCTTGAGCCAGATACGCAGTATTTT
TRBJ1-4 | NA | TRBV10-3 | NA | CATQEYRIAKLFF | TGTGCCACCCAGGAATACCGGATAGCAAAACTGTTTTTT
TRBJ2-2 | NA | TRBV18 | TRBD2 | CASSPGLAIGELFF | TGTGCCAGCTCACCGGGACTAGCGATCGGGGAGCTGTTTTTT
TRBJ1-5 | NA | TRBV7-6 | NA | CASSLELGTEYSNQPQHF | TGTGCCAGCAGCTTAGAGTTGGGGACCGAATATAGCAATCAGCCCCAGCATTTT
TRBJ2-3 | few | TRBV9 | NA | CASGPGGAPSTDTQYF | TGTGCCAGCGGCCCGGGCGGCGCACCTAGCACAGATACGCAGTATTTT
TRBJ2-5 | NA | TRBV30 | TRBD1 | CAWSPGQGLGPMGQYF | TGTGCCTGGAGTCCGGGACAGGGATTGGGGCCGATGGGCCAGTACTTC
TRBJ1-3 | NA | TRBV6-6 | TRBD1 | CASTTGEVSGNTIYF | TGTGCCAGCACGACAGGGGAAGTATCTGGAAACACCATATATTTT